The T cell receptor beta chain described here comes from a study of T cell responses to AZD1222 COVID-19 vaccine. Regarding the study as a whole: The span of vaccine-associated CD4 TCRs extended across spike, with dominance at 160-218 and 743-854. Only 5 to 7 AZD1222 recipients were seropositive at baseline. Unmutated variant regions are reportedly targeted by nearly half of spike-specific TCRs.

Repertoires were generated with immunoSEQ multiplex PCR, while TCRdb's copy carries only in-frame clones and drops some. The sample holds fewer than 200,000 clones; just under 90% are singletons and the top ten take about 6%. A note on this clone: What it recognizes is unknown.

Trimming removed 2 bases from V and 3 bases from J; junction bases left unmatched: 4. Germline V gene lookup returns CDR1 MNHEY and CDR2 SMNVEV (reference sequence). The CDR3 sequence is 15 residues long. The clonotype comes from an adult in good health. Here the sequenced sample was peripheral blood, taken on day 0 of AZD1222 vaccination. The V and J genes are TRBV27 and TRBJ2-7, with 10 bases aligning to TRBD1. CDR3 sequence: CASSLKRTGGYEQYF. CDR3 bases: TGTGCCAGCAGTTTAAAGAGGACAGGGGGCTACGAGCAGTACTTC.